The sequence of this T cell receptor beta chain was determined in a study of CD8+CD57+ T cells in acquired aplastic anemia. It was patients with CD8+CD57+ cell expansion by flow cytometry who were chosen for sequencing. Severe acquired aplastic anemia affected all patients. The CDR3 consists of 12 residues. V lost 0 bases to trimming and J lost 7 bases, with 6 bases between them. The V gene's germline CDR1 is SEHNR and CDR2 FQNEAQ (reference sequence). The TCR beta profiling, which covered VDJ combination and CDR3 sequence, was carried out using genomic DNA as the template. TCRdb re-analysed the reads in MiXCR, keeping a single row per CDR3 protein. The table shows around 200,000 distinct CDR3 sequences, with around three fifths occurring only once.

Sequencing was performed on sorted CD4+, CD8+, or CD8+CD57+ T cells (not recorded which) from PBMCs. The source of this sequence is a human donor with aplastic anemia. This chain uses TRBV7-9 with TRBJ1-1, with D uncertain. This CDR3 reads CASSLARSEAFF. CDR3 nucleotide sequence: TGTGCCAGCAGCTTAGCGAGGAGTGAAGCTTTCTTT.